This T cell receptor beta chain was sequenced in a study of shared T cell receptors in the human thymus. Germline assignment: CDR1 MNHEY and CDR2 SMNVEV (reference sequence). Trimming shortened V by 6 bases and J by 1 base, and 13 bases separated the two germline ends. CDR3 length equals 15 residues. This clone was recorded once. The method was immunoSEQ multiplex PCR; TCRdb's version includes in-frame clones alone and lacks a portion of them. The repertoire holds approximately 760,000 clones, 80% to 90% seen once, with 0.0095% to 0.011% in the top ten. This same sample was also part of a study on human thymus T cells.

This TCR was sampled from a girl in the first two years of life with a congenital heart defect. The sequencing input was thymocytes. The chain couples TRBV27 to TRBJ1-5, with D possibly matching TRBD1 (6 bases). The CDR3 sequence: CASRTTGRSNQPQHF. In DNA form, the CDR3 reads TGTGCCAGCAGAACAACAGGGAGAAGCAATCAGCCCCAGCATTTT.